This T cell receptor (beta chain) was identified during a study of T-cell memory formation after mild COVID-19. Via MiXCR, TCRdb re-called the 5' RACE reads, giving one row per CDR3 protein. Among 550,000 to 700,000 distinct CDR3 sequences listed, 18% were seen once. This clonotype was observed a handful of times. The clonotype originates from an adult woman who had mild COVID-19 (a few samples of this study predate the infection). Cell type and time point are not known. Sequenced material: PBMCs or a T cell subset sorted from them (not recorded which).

The CDR3 DNA is TGTGCCAGCAGACCGTCGACAGGGGCCGTAGATACGCAGTATTTT. Its translation: CASRPSTGAVDTQYF. The chain combines TRBV6-5 with TRBJ2-3; 8 positions agree with TRBD1. Germline V gene lookup returns CDR1 MNHEY and CDR2 SVGAGI. With 6 bases clipped from V and 5 bases from J, the junction kept 10 bases outside the gene matches. The CDR3 is 15 amino acids.